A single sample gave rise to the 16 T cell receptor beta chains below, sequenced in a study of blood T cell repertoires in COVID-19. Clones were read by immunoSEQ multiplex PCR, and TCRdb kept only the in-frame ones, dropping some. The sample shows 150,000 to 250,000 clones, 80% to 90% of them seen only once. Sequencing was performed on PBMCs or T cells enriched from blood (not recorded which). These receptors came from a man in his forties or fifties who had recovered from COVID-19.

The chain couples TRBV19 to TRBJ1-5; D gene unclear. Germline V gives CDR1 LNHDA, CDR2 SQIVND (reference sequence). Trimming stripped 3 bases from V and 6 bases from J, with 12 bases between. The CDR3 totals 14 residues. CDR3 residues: CASSMRVGGQPQHF. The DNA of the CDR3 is TGTGCCAGTAGTATGAGGGTGGGTGGTCAGCCCCAGCATTTT. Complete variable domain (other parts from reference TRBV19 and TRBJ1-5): DGGITQSPKYLFRKEGQNVTLSCEQNLNHDAMYWYRQDPGQGLRLIYYSQIVNDFQKGDIAEGYSVSREKKESFPLTVTSAQKNPTAFYLCASSMRVGGQPQHFGDGTRLSIL.

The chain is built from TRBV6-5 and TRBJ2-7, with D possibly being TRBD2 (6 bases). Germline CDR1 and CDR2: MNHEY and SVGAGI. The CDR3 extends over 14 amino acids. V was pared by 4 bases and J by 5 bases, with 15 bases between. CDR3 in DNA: TGTGCCAGCAGTTCCGGGGGAGTGGCCCACGAGCAGTACTTC. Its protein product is CASSSGGVAHEQYF.

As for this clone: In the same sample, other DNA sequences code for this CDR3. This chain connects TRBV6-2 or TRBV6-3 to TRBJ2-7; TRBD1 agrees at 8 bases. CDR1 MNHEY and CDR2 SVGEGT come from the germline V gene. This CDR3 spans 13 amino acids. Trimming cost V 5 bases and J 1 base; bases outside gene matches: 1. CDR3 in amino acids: CASSRDRSYEQYF. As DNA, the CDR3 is TGTGCCAGCAGTCGGGACAGGTCCTACGAGCAGTACTTC.

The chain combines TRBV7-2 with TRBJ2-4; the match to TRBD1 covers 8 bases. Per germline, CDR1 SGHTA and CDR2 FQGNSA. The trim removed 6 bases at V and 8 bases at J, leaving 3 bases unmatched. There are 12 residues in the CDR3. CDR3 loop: CASSKQGDIQYF. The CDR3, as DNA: TGTGCCAGCAGTAAACAGGGGGACATTCAGTACTTC.

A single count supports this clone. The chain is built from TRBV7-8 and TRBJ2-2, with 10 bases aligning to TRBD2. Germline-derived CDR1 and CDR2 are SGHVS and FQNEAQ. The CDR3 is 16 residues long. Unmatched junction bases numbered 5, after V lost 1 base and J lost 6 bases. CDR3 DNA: TGTGCCAGCAGCTTAGGTTCTAGCGGGAGTCCCGGGGAGCTGTTTTTT. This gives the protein CASSLGSSGSPGELFF.

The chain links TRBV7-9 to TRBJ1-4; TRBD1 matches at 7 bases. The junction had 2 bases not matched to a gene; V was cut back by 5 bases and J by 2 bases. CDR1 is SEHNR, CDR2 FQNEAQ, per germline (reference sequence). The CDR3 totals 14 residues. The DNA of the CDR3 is TGTGCCAGCAGCCCGGGACAGACTAATGAAAAACTGTTTTTT. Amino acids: CASSPGQTNEKLFF.

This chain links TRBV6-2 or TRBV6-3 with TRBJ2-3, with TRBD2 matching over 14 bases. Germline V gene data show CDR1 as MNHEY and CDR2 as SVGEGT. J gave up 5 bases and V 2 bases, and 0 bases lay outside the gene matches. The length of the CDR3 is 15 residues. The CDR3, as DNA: TGTGCCAGCAGTTACGGACTAGCGGGAGGAGATACGCAGTATTTT. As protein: CASSYGLAGGDTQYF.

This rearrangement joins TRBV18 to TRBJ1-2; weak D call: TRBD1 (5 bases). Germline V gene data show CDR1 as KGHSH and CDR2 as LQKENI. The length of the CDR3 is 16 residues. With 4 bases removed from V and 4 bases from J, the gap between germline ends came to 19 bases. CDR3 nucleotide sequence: TGTGCCAGCTCACTCAGAGACAGCAGAAACATCTATGGCTACACCTTC. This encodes CASSLRDSRNIYGYTF.

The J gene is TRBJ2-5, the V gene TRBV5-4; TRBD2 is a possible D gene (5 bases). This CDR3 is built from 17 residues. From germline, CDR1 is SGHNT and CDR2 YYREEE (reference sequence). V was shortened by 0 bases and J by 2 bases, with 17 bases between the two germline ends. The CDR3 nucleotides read TGTGCCAGCAGCTTGGGGGTTGTCGGGATAGGGCAAGAGACCCAGTACTTC. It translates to CASSLGVVGIGQETQYF.

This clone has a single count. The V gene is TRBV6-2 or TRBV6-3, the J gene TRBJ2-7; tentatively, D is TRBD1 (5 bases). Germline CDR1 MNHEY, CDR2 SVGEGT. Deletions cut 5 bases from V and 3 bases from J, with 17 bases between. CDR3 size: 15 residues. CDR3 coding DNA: TGTGCCAGCAGTCGACCCCTGTCAGGGCGCTACGAGCAGTACTTC. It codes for CASSRPLSGRYEQYF.

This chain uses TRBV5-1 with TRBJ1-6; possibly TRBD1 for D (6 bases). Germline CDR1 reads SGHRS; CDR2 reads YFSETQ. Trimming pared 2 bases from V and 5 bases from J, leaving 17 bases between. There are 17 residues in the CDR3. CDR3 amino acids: CASSFVAGQPHNSPLHF. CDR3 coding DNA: TGCGCCAGCAGCTTTGTGGCCGGACAGCCACATAATTCACCCCTCCACTTT.

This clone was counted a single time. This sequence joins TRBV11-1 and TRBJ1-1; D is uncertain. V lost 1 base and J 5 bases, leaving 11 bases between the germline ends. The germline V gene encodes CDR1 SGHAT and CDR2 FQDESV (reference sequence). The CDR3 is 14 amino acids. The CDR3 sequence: CASSLVIGRTEAFF. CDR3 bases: TGTGCCAGCAGCTTAGTAATTGGTCGGACTGAAGCTTTCTTT.

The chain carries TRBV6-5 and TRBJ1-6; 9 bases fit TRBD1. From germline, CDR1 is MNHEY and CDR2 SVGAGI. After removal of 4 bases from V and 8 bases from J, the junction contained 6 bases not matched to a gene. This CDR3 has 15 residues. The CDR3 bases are TGTGCCAGCAGTTCCGGGACAGGGTTCTATTCACCCCTCCACTTT. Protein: CASSSGTGFYSPLHF.

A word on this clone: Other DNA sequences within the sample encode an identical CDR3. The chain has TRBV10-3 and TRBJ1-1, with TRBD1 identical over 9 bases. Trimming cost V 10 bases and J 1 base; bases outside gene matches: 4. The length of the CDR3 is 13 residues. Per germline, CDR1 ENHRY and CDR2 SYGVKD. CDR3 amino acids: CATETGGNTEAFF. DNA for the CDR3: TGTGCCACCGAGACAGGGGGGAACACTGAAGCTTTCTTT.

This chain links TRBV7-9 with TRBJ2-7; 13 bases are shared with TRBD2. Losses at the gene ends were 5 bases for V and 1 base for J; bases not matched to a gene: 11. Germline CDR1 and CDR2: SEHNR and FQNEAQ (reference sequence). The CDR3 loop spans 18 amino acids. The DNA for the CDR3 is TGTGCCAGCAGCGAACGGACCGGGACTAGCGGGACATCCTACGAGCAGTACGTC. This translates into CASSERTGTSGTSYEQYV.

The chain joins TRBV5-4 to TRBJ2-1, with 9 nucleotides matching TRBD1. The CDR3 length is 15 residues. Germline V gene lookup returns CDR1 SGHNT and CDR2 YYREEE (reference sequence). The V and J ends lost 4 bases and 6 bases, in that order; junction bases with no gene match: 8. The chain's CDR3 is CASSLLGQGTNEQFF. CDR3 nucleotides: TGTGCCAGCAGCCTCCTGGGACAGGGTACCAATGAGCAGTTCTTC.